One sample yielded the 13 T cell receptor beta chains listed below, sequenced in a study of technical replicates of blood from several donors (TCRdb year 2017). The library was made by the immunoSEQ multiplex PCR assay. TCRdb's version of the immuneACCESS table is confined to in-frame rearrangements and falls short of the full clone set. An unresolved V gene accounts for under half of the shortfall where checked; the remainder is of unknown origin. In all, the sample holds about 74,000 clones, and around 95% of those were seen once. The leading ten clones occupy more than 0.2% of the sample. The sample consisted of T cells isolated from PBMCs. The receptors stem from a human donor in good health.

This rearrangement joins TRBV19 to TRBJ1-6; TRBD1 agrees at 7 bases. This CDR3 has 17 residues. CDR1 and CDR2 (germline): LNHDA, SQIVND (reference sequence). With V trimmed by 6 bases and J by 7 bases, 15 bases remained unmatched. CDR3 region: CASSPTRIQGKNSPLHF. CDR3 DNA: TGTGCCAGTAGCCCTACGAGAATACAGGGGAAGAATTCACCCCTCCACTTT.

V usage is TRBV10-3 and J usage is TRBJ2-2; possible D gene TRBD2, 6 bases. Trimming took 6 bases from V and 4 from J, leaving 12 bases between them. The germline V gene encodes CDR1 ENHRY and CDR2 SYGVKD. The CDR3 has 14 amino acids. The CDR3 protein is CAISEDYLTGELFF. DNA of the CDR3: TGTGCCATCAGCGAGGACTACCTCACCGGGGAGCTGTTTTTT.

The chain links TRBV4-1 to TRBJ2-1; 10 bases fit TRBD2. Trimming cost V 1 base and J 6 bases; bases outside gene matches: 6. CDR3 length: 16 amino acids. Germline V gives CDR1 MGHRA, CDR2 YSYEKL. The CDR3: CASSQGRLAGANEQFF. The CDR3 DNA follows: TGCGCCAGCAGCCAAGGGCGGCTAGCGGGAGCCAATGAGCAGTTCTTC.

A single count supports this clone. This chain links TRBV5-6 with TRBJ1-1; D remains unclear. The CDR3 extends over 13 amino acids. Germline values: CDR1 SGHDT, CDR2 YYEEEE. Trimming pared 0 bases from V and 1 base from J, leaving 4 bases between. CDR3 loop: CASSLAGNTEAFF. The CDR3 coding sequence is TGTGCCAGCAGCTTGGCAGGGAACACTGAAGCTTTCTTT. The full variable domain, completed using reference TRBV5-6 and TRBJ1-1, is DAGVTQSPTHLIKTRGQQVTLRCSPKSGHDTVSWYQQALGQGPQFIFQYYEEEERQRGNFPDRFSGHQFPNYSSELNVNALLLGDSALYLCASSLAGNTEAFFGQGTRLTVV.

This clone has a single count. This rearrangement joins TRBV16 to TRBJ1-4, with D uncertain. In germline, CDR1 is KGHSY, CDR2 FQNENV. This CDR3 contains 13 residues. The V end was cut by 1 base, the J end by 8 bases, with 8 bases between. The CDR3 reads CASSQWSGEKLFF. Here the CDR3 DNA reads TGTGCCAGCAGCCAATGGTCAGGCGAAAAACTGTTTTTT.

This sequence joins TRBV29-1 and TRBJ2-3; 10 bases are shared with TRBD1. In germline, CDR1 is SQVTM, CDR2 ANQGSEA. The CDR3 is 14 amino acids. V was clipped by 6 bases and J by 5 bases; unmatched bases: 8. The CDR3 here is CSVPDRGLGDTQYF. DNA for the CDR3: TGCAGCGTACCAGACAGGGGGCTGGGAGATACGCAGTATTTT.

This chain links TRBV2 with TRBJ1-1, with a weak D call TRBD1 (6 bases). The CDR3 is 11 amino acids. V gave up 11 bases and J gave up 11 bases, with 18 bases separating them. In germline, CDR1 is SNHLY, CDR2 FYNNEI. CDR3 DNA: TGTGCCGCAAGGGGGGGAGGGGAGGCTTTCTTT. The encoded protein is CAARGGGEAFF.

This chain joins TRBV25-1 and TRBJ1-2; tentatively, D is TRBD1 (6 bases). This CDR3 region has 15 residues. V was pared by 5 bases and J by 7 bases, with 20 bases between. Per the germline V gene, CDR1 is MGHDK and CDR2 is SYGVNS. The CDR3 spells CASSFLYLTGLGYTF. CDR3 sequence (DNA): TGTGCCAGCAGTTTTCTCTACTTAACAGGGCTTGGCTACACCTTC.

V usage is TRBV6-1 and J usage is TRBJ1-5, with D possibly TRBD1 on 6 matching bases. With 4 bases removed from V and 4 bases from J, the gap between germline ends came to 23 bases. In germline, CDR1 is MNHNS, CDR2 SASEGT. The CDR3 spans 18 residues. CDR3 nucleotides: TGTGCCAGCAGTGGGCCCGCTAGACAGGCCCTCCTGAATCAGCCCCAGCATTTT. Translating it yields CASSGPARQALLNQPQHF.

This clone has a single count. The chain uses TRBV2 and TRBJ1-2; 8 positions agree with TRBD1. The junction had 0 bases not matched to a gene; V was cut back by 3 bases and J by 0 bases. CDR1 is SNHLY, CDR2 FYNNEI, per germline. This CDR3 region has 14 residues. The DNA for the CDR3 is TGTGCCAGCAGTGAGGACAGGGCTAACTATGGCTACACCTTC. Its translation is CASSEDRANYGYTF.

This chain connects TRBV11-3 to TRBJ1-5; tentative D call: TRBD1 (6 bases). Trimming cost V 5 bases and J 10 bases, with 21 bases left between them. In germline, CDR1 is SGHNT, CDR2 YENEEA. The CDR3 loop spans 15 amino acids. CDR3 residues: CASSPQKRTARPQHF. The CDR3 DNA reads TGTGCCAGCAGCCCTCAAAAAAGGACAGCCAGACCCCAGCATTTT.

The chain couples TRBV6-1 to TRBJ2-2, with TRBD2 matching over 13 bases. The CDR3 sequence is 17 residues long. Germline lookup yields CDR1 MNHNS and CDR2 SASEGT. V shed 6 bases and J 1 base; nucleotides not matched to a gene: 5. CDR3 nucleotides: TGTGCCAGCAGGGAACTAGCGGGAGGGCGGAACACCGGGGAGCTGTTTTTT. Translation gives CASRELAGGRNTGELFF.

V usage is TRBV10-3 and J usage is TRBJ2-1; 8 bases align to TRBD1. V gave up 5 bases and J gave up 3 bases; unmatched junction bases: 3. The germline V gene encodes CDR1 ENHRY and CDR2 SYGVKD. This CDR3 has 14 residues. CDR3 residues: CAISNGQGYNEQFF. The CDR3 region has the DNA TGTGCCATCAGTAACGGACAGGGCTACAATGAGCAGTTCTTC.